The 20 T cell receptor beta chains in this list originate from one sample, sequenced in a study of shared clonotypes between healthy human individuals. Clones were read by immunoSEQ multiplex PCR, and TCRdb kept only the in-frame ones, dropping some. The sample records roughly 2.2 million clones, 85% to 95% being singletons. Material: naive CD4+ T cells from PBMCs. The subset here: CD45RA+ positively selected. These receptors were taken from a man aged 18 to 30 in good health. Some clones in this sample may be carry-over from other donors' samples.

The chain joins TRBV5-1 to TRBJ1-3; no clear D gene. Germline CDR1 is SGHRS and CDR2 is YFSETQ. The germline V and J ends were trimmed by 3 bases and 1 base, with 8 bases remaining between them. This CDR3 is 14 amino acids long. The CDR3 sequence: CASSWSSSGNTIYF. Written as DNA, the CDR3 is TGCGCCAGCAGCTGGAGTTCATCTGGAAACACCATATATTTT.

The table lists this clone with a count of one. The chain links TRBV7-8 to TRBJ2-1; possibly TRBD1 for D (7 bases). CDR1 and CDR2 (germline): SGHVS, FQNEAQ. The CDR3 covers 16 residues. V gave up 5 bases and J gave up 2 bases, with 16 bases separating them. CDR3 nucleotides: TGTGCCAGCAGCCAAGGCGGCGGGACAGCCTACAATGAGCAGTTCTTC. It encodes CASSQGGGTAYNEQFF.

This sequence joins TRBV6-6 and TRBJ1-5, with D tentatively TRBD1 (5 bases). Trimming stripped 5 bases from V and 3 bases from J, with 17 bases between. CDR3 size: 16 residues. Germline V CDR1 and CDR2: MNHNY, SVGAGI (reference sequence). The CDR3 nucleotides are TGTGCCAGCAGTACCTCCGGGGGAGGCATCAATCAGCCCCAGCATTTT. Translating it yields CASSTSGGGINQPQHF.

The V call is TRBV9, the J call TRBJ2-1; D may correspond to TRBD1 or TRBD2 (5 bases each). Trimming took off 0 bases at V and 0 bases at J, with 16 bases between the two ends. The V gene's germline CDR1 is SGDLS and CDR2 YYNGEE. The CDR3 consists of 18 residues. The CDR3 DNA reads TGTGCCAGCAGCGTAGATGGGGGAAGGGGTGGCTCCTACAATGAGCAGTTCTTC. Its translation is CASSVDGGRGGSYNEQFF.

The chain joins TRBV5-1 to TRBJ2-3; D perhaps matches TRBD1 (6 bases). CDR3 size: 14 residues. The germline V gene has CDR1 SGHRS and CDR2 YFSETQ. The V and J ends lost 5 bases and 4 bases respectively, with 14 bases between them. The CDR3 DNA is TGCGCCAGCAGTCGCGACAGGTCCGCAGATACGCAGTATTTT. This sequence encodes CASSRDRSADTQYF.

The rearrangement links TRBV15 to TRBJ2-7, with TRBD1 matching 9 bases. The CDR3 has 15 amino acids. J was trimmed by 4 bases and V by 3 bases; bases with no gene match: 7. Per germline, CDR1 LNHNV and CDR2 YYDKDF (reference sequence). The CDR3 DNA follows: TGTGCCACCAGCAGGGGGACAGGGCTATATTACGAGCAGTACTTC. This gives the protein CATSRGTGLYYEQYF.

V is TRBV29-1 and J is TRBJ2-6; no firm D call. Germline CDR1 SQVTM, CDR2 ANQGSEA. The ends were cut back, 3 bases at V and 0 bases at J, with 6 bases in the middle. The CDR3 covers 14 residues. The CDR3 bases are TGCAGCGTTGATGGTGTCTCTGGGGCCAACGTCCTGACTTTC. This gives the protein CSVDGVSGANVLTF.

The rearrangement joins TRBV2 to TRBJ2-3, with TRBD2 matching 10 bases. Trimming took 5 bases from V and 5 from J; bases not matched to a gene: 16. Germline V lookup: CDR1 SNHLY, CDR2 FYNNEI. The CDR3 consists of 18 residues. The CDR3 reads CASSSSSRSGRAGDTQYF. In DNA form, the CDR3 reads TGTGCCAGCAGTTCCTCTTCCCGCAGCGGGAGGGCCGGAGATACGCAGTATTTT.

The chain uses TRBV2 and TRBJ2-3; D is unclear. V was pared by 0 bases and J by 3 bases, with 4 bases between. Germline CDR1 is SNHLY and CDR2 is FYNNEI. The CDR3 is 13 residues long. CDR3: CASSEALTDTQYF. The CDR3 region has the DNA TGTGCCAGCAGTGAAGCCCTGACAGATACGCAGTATTTT.

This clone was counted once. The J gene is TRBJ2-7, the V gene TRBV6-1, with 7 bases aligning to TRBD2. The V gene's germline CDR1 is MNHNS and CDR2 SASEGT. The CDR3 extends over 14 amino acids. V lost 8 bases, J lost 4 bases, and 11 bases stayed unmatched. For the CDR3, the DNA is TGTGCCAGCCAAACCAACGGGAGGAGTTACGAGCAGTACTTC. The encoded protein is CASQTNGRSYEQYF.

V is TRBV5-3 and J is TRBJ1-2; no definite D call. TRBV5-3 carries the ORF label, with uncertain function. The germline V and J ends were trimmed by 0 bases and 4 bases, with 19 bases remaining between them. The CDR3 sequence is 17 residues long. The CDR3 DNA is TGTGCCAGAAGCTTGGAATGGATAGGTGCGATGAGCTATGGCTACACCTTC. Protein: CARSLEWIGAMSYGYTF.

For the CDR3, the DNA is TGCGCCAGCACCCCGGGACTTGTGGGAGGGATTGAGACCCAGTACTTC. Amino acid sequence: CASTPGLVGGIETQYF. The chain links TRBV5-1 to TRBJ2-5; TRBD2 agrees at 7 bases. Trimming removed 6 bases from V and 5 bases from J; junction bases left unmatched: 16. CDR1 SGHRS and CDR2 YFSETQ come from the germline V gene. The CDR3 is 16 residues long. Full variable domain (outside the CDR3, taken from reference TRBV5-1 and TRBJ2-5): KAGVTQTPRYLIKTRGQQVTLSCSPISGHRSVSWYQQTPGQGLQFLFEYFSETQRNKGNFPGRFSGRQFSNSRSEMNVSTLELGDSALYLCASTPGLVGGIETQYFGPGTRLLVL.

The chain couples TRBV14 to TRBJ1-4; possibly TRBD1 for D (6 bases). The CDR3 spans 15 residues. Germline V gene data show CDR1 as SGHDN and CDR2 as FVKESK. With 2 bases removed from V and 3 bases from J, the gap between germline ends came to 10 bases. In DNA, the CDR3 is TGTGCCAGCAGCCAATACAGGGTGTCTAATGAAAAACTGTTTTTT. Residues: CASSQYRVSNEKLFF.

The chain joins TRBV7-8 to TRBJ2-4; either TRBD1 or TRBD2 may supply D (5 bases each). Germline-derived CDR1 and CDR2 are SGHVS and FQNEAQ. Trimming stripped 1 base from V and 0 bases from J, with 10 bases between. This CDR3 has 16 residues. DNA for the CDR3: TGTGCCAGCAGCTTAGAGGGGACCCTAGCCAAAAACATTCAGTACTTC. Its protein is CASSLEGTLAKNIQYF.

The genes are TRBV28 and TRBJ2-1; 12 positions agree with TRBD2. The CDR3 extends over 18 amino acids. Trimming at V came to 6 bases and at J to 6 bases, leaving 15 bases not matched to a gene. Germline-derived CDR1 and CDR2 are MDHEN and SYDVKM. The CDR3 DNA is TGTGCCAGCAGCCCCGGGACAGGACTAGCGGGATTGGGCAATGAGCAGTTCTTC. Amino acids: CASSPGTGLAGLGNEQFF.

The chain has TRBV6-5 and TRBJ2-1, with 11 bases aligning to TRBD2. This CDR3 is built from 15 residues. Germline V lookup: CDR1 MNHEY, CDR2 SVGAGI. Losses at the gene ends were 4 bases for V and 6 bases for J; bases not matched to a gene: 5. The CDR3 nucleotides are TGTGCCAGCAGTTTGACTAGCGGGAATTTCAATGAGCAGTTCTTC. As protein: CASSLTSGNFNEQFF.

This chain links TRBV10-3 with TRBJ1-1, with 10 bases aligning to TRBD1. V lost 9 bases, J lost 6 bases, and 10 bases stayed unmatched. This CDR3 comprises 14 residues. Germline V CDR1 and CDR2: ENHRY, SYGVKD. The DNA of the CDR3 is TGTGCCATTCAACTAAGACAGGGGGCCGCTGAAGCTTTCTTT. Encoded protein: CAIQLRQGAAEAFF.

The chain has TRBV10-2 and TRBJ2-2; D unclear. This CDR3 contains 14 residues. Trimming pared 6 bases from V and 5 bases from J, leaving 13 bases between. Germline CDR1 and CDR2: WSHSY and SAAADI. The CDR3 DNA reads TGCGCCAGCAGAAAACAATGGGTGACCGGGGAGCTGTTTTTT. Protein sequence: CASRKQWVTGELFF.

The CDR3 is CASSPPHEQYF. In DNA form, the CDR3 reads TGTGCCAGCTCACCACCCCACGAGCAGTACTTC. J is TRBJ2-7 and V is TRBV18; no clear D. The CDR3 sequence is 11 residues long. Germline values: CDR1 KGHSH, CDR2 LQKENI. V was trimmed by 0 bases and J by 5 bases, leaving 2 bases between them. Variable domain in full (rest from reference TRBV18 and TRBJ2-7): NAGVMQNPRHLVRRRGQEARLRCSPMKGHSHVYWYRQLPEEGLKFMVYLQKENIIDESGMPKERFSAEFPKEGPSILRIQQVVRGDSAAYFCASSPPHEQYFGPGTRLTVT.

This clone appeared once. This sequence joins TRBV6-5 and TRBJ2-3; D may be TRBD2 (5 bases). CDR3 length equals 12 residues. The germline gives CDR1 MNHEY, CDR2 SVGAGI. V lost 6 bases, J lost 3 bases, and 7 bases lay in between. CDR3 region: CASRTRTDTQYF. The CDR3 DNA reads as TGTGCCAGCAGAACTAGAACAGATACGCAGTATTTT.